This TCR beta chain was recorded in a study of post-analysis software for immune sequencing data. The V end lost 6 bases, the J end lost 10 bases, and 16 bases lay between the germline ends. This CDR3 contains 13 residues. Built from TCR beta cDNA, the libraries had unique molecular identifiers in them. Using its own MiXCR run on the PCR reads, TCRdb lists one record per CDR3 protein. Of under 650,000 distinct CDR3 sequences in the sample, around 47% were seen once. Overall study findings and caveats: Controls showed lower frequencies than patients for a few TRBV segments, and TRBV5-6, TRBV5-1 and TRBV20-1 were among these.

This clonotype has a single count. The antigen is undetermined. This clonotype was sampled from a girl aged 10 to 17 with multiple sclerosis. The sequencing sample was made of blood. This chain links TRBV12-3 or TRBV12-4 with TRBJ2-1; D call uncertain. The CDR3 spells CASRPQALGEQFF. CDR3 DNA: TGTGCCAGCAGGCCACAAGCCCTGGGGGAGCAGTTCTTC.